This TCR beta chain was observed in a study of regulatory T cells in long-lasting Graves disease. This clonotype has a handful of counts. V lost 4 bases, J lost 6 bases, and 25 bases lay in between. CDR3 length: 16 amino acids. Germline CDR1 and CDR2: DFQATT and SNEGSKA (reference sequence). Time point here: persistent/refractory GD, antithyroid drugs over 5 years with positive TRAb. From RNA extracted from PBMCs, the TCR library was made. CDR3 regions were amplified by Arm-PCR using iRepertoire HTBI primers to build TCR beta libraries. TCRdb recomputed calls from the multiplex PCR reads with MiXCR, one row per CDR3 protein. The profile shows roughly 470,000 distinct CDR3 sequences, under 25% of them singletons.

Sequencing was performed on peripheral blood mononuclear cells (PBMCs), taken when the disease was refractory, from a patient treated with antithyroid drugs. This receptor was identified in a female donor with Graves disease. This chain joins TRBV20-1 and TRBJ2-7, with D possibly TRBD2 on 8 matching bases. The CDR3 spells CSAIFPDRAGTSEQYF. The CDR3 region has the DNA TGCAGTGCTATCTTCCCAGACAGGGCCGGGACTAGCGAGCAGTACTTC.